Listed below are T cell receptor beta chains from one sample, sequenced in a study of T cell repertoires in cytomegalovirus infection. MiXCR was run by TCRdb on the reads, yielding one entry per CDR3 protein. The data contain more than 650,000 distinct CDR3 sequences, about a third of them singletons. Sequenced: PBMCs. The receptors were gathered from a human donor in good health (CMV status not recorded). Some clones in this sample may be carry-over from other donors' samples. Both conserved end residues are part of each CDR3.

V: TRBV7-2; J: TRBJ1-6; CDR3: CASSPQTGGDFNSPLHF
V: TRBV6-5; J: TRBJ2-2; CDR3: CASSYSISRATGELFF
V: TRBV7-6; J: TRBJ1-1; CDR3: CASSLVHMGVMNTEAFF
V: TRBV7-2; J: TRBJ1-5; CDR3: CASSERPVNQPQHF
V: TRBV27; J: TRBJ1-5; CDR3: CASSSPGGGDQPQHF
V: TRBV27; J: TRBJ2-1; CDR3: CASSFVRGGNLGTYEQFF
V: TRBV10-3; J: TRBJ1-2; CDR3: CAISLGQGRTIF
V: TRBV4-1; J: TRBJ2-7; CDR3: CASSPPDRWNEQYF
V: TRBV12-3/TRBV12-4; J: TRBJ2-1; CDR3: CASSLGRGDNEQFF
V: TRBV7-9; J: TRBJ2-1; CDR3: CASSPSSGNEQFF
V: TRBV5-1; J: TRBJ1-1; CDR3: CASSLEMSPGPEAFF
V: TRBV12-3/TRBV12-4; J: TRBJ1-4; CDR3: CASSPSGRGEKLFF
V: TRBV12-3/TRBV12-4; J: TRBJ2-3; CDR3: CASSFRGLPDTQYF
V: TRBV12-3/TRBV12-4; J: TRBJ2-2; CDR3: CASSLRPLSTRRTGELFF
V: TRBV12-3/TRBV12-4; J: TRBJ1-6; CDR3: CASSYNPGFSPLHF
V: TRBV12-3/TRBV12-4; J: TRBJ1-1; CDR3: CASSPRGGDGRAFF
V: TRBV11-2; J: TRBJ2-1; CDR3: CASTPGRQNNEQFF
V: TRBV7-8; J: TRBJ2-2; CDR3: CASSQPILIGELVF
V: TRBV28; J: TRBJ1-5; CDR3: CASSFGGQGPHQPQHF
V: TRBV6-5; J: TRBJ1-1; CDR3: CASRMKGTEAFF
V: TRBV12-3/TRBV12-4; J: TRBJ2-7; CDR3: CASSTPGRGRYEQYF
V: TRBV6-2/TRBV6-3; J: TRBJ2-1; CDR3: CASSYRLAGLGYNEQFF
V: TRBV2; J: TRBJ1-1; CDR3: CASSRDTAQGAAFF
V: TRBV7-2; J: TRBJ2-3; CDR3: CASSPGTQSRDTQYF
V: TRBV7-8; J: TRBJ2-7; CDR3: CASSSRHSYEQYF
V: TRBV5-1; J: TRBJ2-1; CDR3: CASSLTGGLPSPEQFF
V: TRBV28; J: TRBJ1-2; CDR3: CASTSIGEKVYGYTF
V: TRBV6-6; J: TRBJ1-2; CDR3: CASSYSTNYGYTF
V: TRBV5-1; J: TRBJ2-5; CDR3: CASSLAVAGRRQETQYF
V: TRBV7-6; J: TRBJ2-2; CDR3: CASSSPLTGELFF
V: TRBV7-2; J: TRBJ1-3; CDR3: CASSYRQAGGNTIYF
V: TRBV7-8; J: TRBJ1-1; CDR3: CASIPWGTAEMNTEAFF
V: TRBV12-3/TRBV12-4; J: TRBJ2-3; CDR3: CASCPAIGGLRTDTQYF
V: TRBV20-1; J: TRBJ2-1; CDR3: CSANQGGGEQFF
V: TRBV7-6; J: TRBJ2-1; CDR3: CASSPPAGGGNEQFF
V: TRBV28; J: TRBJ1-5; CDR3: CASKLPPQPQHF
V: TRBV6-1; J: TRBJ2-1; CDR3: CASQRRGGSGYGEQFF
V: TRBV7-8; J: TRBJ2-5; CDR3: CASSRMAGTGVGETQYF
V: TRBV4-1; J: TRBJ1-1; CDR3: CASSQAYRNTEAFF
V: TRBV2; J: TRBJ1-1; CDR3: CASSPWGDLNTEAFF
V: TRBV7-6; J: TRBJ1-3; CDR3: CASSLGGPSGNTIYF
V: TRBV12-3/TRBV12-4; J: TRBJ1-1; CDR3: CASSLWTGGFATEAFF
V: TRBV7-2; J: TRBJ2-7; CDR3: CASSRFGTGGDEQYF
V: TRBV9; J: TRBJ2-7; CDR3: CASSAPRTGSEQYF
V: TRBV6-5; J: TRBJ1-5; CDR3: CASRGGLYQPQHF
V: TRBV15; J: TRBJ2-1; CDR3: CATSLTPGLAGANEQFF
V: TRBV28; J: TRBJ2-7; CDR3: CASSSPGGGGSSYEQYF